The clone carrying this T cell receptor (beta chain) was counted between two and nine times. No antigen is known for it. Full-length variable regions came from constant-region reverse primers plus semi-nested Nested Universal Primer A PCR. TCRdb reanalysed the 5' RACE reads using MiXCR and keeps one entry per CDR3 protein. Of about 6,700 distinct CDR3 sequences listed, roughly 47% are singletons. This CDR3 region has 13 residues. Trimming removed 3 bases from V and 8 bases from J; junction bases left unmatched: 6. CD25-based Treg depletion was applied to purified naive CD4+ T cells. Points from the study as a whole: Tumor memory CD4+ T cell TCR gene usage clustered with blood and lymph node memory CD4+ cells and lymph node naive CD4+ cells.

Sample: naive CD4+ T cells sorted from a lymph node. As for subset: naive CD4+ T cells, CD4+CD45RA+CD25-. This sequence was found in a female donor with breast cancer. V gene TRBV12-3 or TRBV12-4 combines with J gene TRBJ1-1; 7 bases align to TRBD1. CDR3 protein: CASSFLGGAEAFF. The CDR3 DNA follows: TGTGCCAGCAGTTTCTTAGGGGGCGCCGAAGCTTTCTTT.